This T cell receptor beta chain originates from a study of blood T cell repertoires in COVID-19. On the study more broadly: Sites in the United States, Italy and Spain provided acute and convalescent COVID-19 samples. From T cells, B-cell-depleted T cells, or PBMCs came the material, which was cDNA or gDNA.

Profiling relied on immunoSEQ multiplex PCR, and the TCRdb table lists in-frame clones only, not all of them. The sample has under 300,000 clones; about 85% are singletons. This CDR3 region has 16 residues. Germline CDR1 MNHEY, CDR2 SMNVEV (reference sequence). Trimming removed 1 base from V and 1 base from J; junction bases left unmatched: 6. Each participant's cohort was designated according to participant-reported clinical history. The origin of this receptor is a woman between 50 and 59 years old who had been exposed to COVID-19. The sample was PBMCs or T cells enriched from blood (not recorded which). The chain uses TRBV27 and TRBJ1-1, with 7 positions matching TRBD1. The CDR3 is CASSLLVTGSNTEAFF. CDR3 DNA: TGTGCCAGCAGTTTATTAGTGACAGGGTCGAACACTGAAGCTTTCTTT.